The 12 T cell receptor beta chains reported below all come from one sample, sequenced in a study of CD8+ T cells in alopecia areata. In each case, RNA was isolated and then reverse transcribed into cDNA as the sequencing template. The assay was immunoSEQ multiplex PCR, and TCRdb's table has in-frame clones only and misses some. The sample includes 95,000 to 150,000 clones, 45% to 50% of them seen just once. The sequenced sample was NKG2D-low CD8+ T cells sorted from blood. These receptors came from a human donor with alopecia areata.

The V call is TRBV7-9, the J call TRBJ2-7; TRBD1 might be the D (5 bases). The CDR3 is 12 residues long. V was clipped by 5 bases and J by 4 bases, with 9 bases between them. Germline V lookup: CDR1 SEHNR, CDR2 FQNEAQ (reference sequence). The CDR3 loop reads CASSVTDYEQYF. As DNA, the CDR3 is TGTGCCAGCAGCGTGACAGATTACGAGCAGTACTTC.

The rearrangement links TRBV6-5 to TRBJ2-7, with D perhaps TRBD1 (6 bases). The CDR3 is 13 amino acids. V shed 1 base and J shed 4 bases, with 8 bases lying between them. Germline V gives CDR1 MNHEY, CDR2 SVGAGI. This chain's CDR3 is CASSYLQGYEQYF. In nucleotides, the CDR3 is TGTGCCAGCAGTTACTTGCAGGGGTACGAGCAGTACTTC.

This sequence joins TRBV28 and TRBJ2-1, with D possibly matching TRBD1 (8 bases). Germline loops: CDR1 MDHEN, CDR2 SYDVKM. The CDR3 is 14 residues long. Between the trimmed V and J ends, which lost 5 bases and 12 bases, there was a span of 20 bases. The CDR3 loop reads CASSPRTGRDGQFF. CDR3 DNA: TGTGCCAGCAGTCCCCGGACAGGGAGGGATGGGCAGTTCTTC.

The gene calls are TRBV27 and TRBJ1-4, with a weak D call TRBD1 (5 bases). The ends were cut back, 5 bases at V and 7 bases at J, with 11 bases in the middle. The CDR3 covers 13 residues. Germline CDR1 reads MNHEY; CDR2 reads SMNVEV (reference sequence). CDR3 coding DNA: TGTGCCAGCAGTCTAGGGGAGGGTGAAAAACTGTTTTTT. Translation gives CASSLGEGEKLFF.

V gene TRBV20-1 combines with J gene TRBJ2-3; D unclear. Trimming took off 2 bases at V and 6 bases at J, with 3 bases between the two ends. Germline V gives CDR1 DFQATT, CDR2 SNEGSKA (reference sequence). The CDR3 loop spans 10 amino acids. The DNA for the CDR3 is TGCAGTGCTAGACTGGATACGCAGTATTTT. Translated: CSARLDTQYF.

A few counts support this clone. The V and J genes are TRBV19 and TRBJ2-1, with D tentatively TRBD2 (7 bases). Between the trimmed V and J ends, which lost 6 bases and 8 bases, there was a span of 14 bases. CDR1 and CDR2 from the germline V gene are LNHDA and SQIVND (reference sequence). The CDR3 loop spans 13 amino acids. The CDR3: CASRGAGEDEQFF. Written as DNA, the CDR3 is TGTGCCAGTAGGGGGGCGGGAGAGGATGAGCAGTTCTTC.

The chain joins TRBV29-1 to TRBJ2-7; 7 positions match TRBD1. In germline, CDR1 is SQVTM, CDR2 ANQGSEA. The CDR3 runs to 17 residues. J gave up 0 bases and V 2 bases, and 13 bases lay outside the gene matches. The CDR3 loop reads CSVERLGRDSPSYEQYF. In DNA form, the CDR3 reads TGCAGCGTTGAACGATTGGGCCGGGACAGCCCCTCCTACGAGCAGTACTTC.

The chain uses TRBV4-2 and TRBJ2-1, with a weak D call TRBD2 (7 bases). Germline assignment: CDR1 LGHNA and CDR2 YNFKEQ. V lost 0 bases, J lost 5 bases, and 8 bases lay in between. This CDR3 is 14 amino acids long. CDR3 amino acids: CASSQDGGHNEQFF. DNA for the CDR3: TGTGCCAGCAGCCAAGACGGGGGGCACAATGAGCAGTTCTTC.

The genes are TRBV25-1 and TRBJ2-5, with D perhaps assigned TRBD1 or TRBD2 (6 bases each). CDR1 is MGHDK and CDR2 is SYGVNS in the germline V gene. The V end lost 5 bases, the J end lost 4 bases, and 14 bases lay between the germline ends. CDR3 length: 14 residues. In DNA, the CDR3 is TGTGCCAGCAGTCTGAACAGGGAGGTAGAGACCCAGTACTTC. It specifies CASSLNREVETQYF.

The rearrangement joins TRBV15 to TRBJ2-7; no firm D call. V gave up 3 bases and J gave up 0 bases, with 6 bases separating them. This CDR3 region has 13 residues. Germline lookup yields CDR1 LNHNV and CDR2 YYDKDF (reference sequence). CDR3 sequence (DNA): TGTGCCACCAGCAGCGAACTCTCCTACGAGCAGTACTTC. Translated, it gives CATSSELSYEQYF.

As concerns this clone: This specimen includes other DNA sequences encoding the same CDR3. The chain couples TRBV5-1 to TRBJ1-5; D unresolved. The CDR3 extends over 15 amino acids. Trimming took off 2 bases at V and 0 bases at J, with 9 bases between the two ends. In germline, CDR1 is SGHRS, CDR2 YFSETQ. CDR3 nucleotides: TGCGCCAGCAGCTTAGGCACAGATAGCAATCAGCCCCAGCATTTT. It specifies CASSLGTDSNQPQHF.

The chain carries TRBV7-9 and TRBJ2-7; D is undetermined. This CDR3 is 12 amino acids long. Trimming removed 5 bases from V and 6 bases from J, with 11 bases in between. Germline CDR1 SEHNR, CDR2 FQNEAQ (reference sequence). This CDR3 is CASSPSTLEQYF. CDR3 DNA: TGTGCCAGCAGCCCCTCCACCCTCGAGCAGTACTTC.